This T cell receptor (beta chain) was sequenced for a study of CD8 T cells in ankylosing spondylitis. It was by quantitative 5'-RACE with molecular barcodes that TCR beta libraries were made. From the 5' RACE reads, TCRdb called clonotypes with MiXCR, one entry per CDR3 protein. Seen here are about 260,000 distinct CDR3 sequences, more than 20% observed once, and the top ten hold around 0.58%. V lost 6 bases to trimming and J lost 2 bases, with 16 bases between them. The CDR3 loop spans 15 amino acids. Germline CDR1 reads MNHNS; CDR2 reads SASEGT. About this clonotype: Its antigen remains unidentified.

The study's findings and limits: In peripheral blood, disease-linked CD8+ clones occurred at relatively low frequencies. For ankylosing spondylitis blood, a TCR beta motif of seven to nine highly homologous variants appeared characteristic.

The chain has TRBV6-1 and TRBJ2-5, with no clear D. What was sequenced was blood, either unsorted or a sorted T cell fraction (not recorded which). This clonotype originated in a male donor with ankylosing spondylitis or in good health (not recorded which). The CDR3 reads CASRRGTPKQETQYF. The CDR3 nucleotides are TGTGCCAGCAGACGCGGCACGCCGAAACAAGAGACCCAGTACTTC.